Listed below are T cell receptor beta chains from one sample, sequenced in a study of human T cells and chemical hapten exposure. From the RACE reads, TCRdb called clonotypes with MiXCR, one entry per CDR3 protein. The sample lists 280,000 or so distinct CDR3 sequences; 7.5% to 8% were seen once. Sequenced material: whole blood, taken in connection with sensitization to the hapten diphenylcyclopropenone (DPC). All receptors derive from a man younger than 35 with alopecia areata. Some clones in this sample may be carry-over from other donors' samples. Both conserved end residues are part of each CDR3. A D gene is named only where the DNA matches it firmly. Size tells how often a clone was seen (once, few, many) or the class of an expanded clone, and some rows leave it out.

clone size	V gene	D gene	CDR3 length	J gene	CDR3 protein	CDR3 DNA
few	TRBV7-2	TRBD1	16	TRBJ2-3	CASSPELDRGTDTQYF	TGTGCCAGCAGCCCCGAACTGGACAGGGGCACAGATACGCAGTATTTT
.	TRBV7-2	TRBD2	14	TRBJ2-1	CASLAGGYYNEQFF	TGTGCCAGTCTAGCGGGGGGTTACTACAATGAGCAGTTCTTC
.	TRBV7-9	TRBD1	18	TRBJ2-4	CASSQQSGQGDGGDIQYF	TGTGCCAGCAGCCAGCAGTCGGGACAGGGTGACGGAGGAGACATTCAGTACTTC
.	TRBV20-1	TRBD1	12	TRBJ1-1	CREDRGITEAFF	TGCAGGGAGGACAGGGGGATCACTGAAGCTTTCTTT
.	TRBV20-1	.	13	TRBJ2-3	CSAPGGPTDTQYF	TGCAGTGCTCCCGGGGGACCCACAGATACGCAGTATTTT
few	TRBV5-1	TRBD2	14	TRBJ2-7	CASSPGTSVYEQYF	TGCGCCAGCAGCCCCGGGACTAGCGTCTACGAGCAGTACTTC
many	TRBV10-3	.	11	TRBJ1-2	CAIRGAGGYTF	TGTGCCATCAGGGGGGCTGGTGGCTACACCTTC
.	TRBV10-3	.	15	TRBJ1-3	CAISESTGSGNTIYF	TGTGCCATCAGTGAGTCGACGGGCTCTGGAAACACCATATATTTT
.	TRBV7-2	.	14	TRBJ2-5	CASSFRGEGETQYF	TGTGCCAGCAGCTTCAGGGGTGAGGGAGAGACCCAGTACTTC
.	TRBV9	.	16	TRBJ2-3	CASSVSPVAMADTQYF	TGTGCCAGCAGCGTAAGCCCCGTAGCGATGGCAGATACGCAGTATTTT
few	TRBV6-6	.	11	TRBJ1-6	CASTEGSPLHF	TGTGCCAGCACTGAGGGTTCACCCCTCCACTTT
many	TRBV29-1	TRBD2	16	TRBJ2-1	CSVEKRGGRSYNEQFF	TGCAGCGTTGAGAAACGGGGGGGCCGTTCCTACAATGAGCAGTTCTTC
many	TRBV12-3/TRBV12-4	.	14	TRBJ2-3	CASSLGALTDTQYF	TGTGCCAGCAGTTTGGGGGCCCTCACAGATACGCAGTATTTT
many	TRBV4-1	.	12	TRBJ2-5	CASSPYGGTQYF	TGCGCCAGCAGCCCTTACGGGGGGACCCAGTACTTC
.	TRBV7-8	.	14	TRBJ2-2	CASSLNQNTGELFF	TGTGCCAGCAGCTTAAATCAGAACACCGGGGAGCTGTTTTTT
many	TRBV11-2	.	17	TRBJ2-4	CASSLRVGGFAKNIQYF	TGTGCCAGCAGCTTACGAGTTGGGGGCTTCGCCAAAAACATTCAGTACTTC
.	TRBV7-9	.	15	TRBJ1-4	CASSPLRPEGEKLFF	TGTGCCAGCAGCCCACTCCGCCCGGAGGGTGAAAAACTGTTTTTT
.	TRBV28	TRBD1	15	TRBJ1-6	CASSAPGQGPSPLHF	TGTGCCAGCAGTGCACCGGGACAGGGCCCTTCACCCCTCCACTTT
.	TRBV7-3	.	14	TRBJ1-2	CASSPSGDNYGYTF	TGTGCCAGCAGCCCCTCCGGGGATAACTATGGCTACACCTTC
many	TRBV10-3	TRBD2	15	TRBJ2-3	CAISELAGATDTQYF	TGTGCCATCAGTGAACTAGCGGGGGCCACAGATACGCAGTATTTT
few	TRBV7-9	TRBD1	17	TRBJ2-4	CASSRETGFSAKNIQYF	TGTGCCAGCAGCCGAGAGACAGGGTTTTCAGCCAAAAACATTCAGTACTTC
.	TRBV4-3	.	14	TRBJ1-2	CASSQGLLVYGYTF	TGCGCCAGCAGCCAAGGTCTATTGGTGTATGGCTACACCTTC
few	TRBV25-1	.	15	TRBJ1-1	CASSEGGTMNTEAFF	TGTGCCAGCAGTGAAGGGGGGACCATGAACACTGAAGCTTTCTTT
many	TRBV29-1	.	16	TRBJ2-1	CSVEDITRSSYNEQFF	TGCAGCGTTGAAGATATAACTAGATCCTCCTACAATGAGCAGTTCTTC
.	TRBV5-1	.	14	TRBJ1-4	CASREGPTNEKLFF	TGCGCCAGCAGGGAGGGGCCAACTAATGAAAAACTGTTTTTT
.	TRBV7-2	.	15	TRBJ2-2	CASSYWGGYTGELFF	TGTGCCAGCAGCTATTGGGGGGGCTACACCGGGGAGCTGTTTTTT
few	TRBV7-7	.	10	TRBJ1-1	CASSLPGAFF	TGTGCCAGCAGCTTGCCCGGCGCTTTCTTT
many	TRBV6-2/TRBV6-3	.	15	TRBJ2-2	CASSYSIGDTGELFF	TGTGCCAGCAGTTACTCGATAGGAGACACCGGGGAGCTGTTTTTT
many	TRBV4-3	.	16	TRBJ1-3	CASSQMDSGSGNTIYF	TGCGCCAGCAGCCAGATGGACAGCGGCTCTGGAAACACCATATATTTT
many	TRBV5-1	.	18	TRBJ2-5	CASSLLTRLTGGEETQYF	TGCGCCAGCAGCTTACTTACACGACTCACCGGAGGGGAAGAGACCCAGTACTTC
few	TRBV9	.	13	TRBJ2-2	CASSVEVRGELFF	TGTGCCAGCAGCGTAGAGGTCCGCGGGGAGCTGTTTTTT